Sequencing of this T cell receptor (beta chain) was carried out in a study of shared clonotypes between healthy human individuals. Across the study: The study drew on a couple of women and three men aged 18 to 49 as donors.

The donor cohort consisted entirely of Caucasian adults residing in Nashville, Tennessee. Germline assignment: CDR1 KGHSH and CDR2 LQKENI. The CDR3 consists of 15 residues. V trimming: 4 bases; J trimming: 2 bases; junction bases outside the gene matches: 6. Measured with immunoSEQ multiplex PCR; TCRdb has only the in-frame clones, and not every one. The sample includes around 500,000 clones, around 78% seen only once; the top ten take roughly 13%. This clone was detected only once. The gene calls are TRBV18 and TRBJ1-2; the match to TRBD1 covers 8 bases. This sequence originates from a woman aged 40-49 years in good health. Some clones in this sample may be carry-over from other donors' samples. Sequencing was performed on PBMCs. The CDR3 DNA follows: TGTGCCAGCTCACGGGGGCAGGGGGCGAACTATGGCTACACCTTC. Amino acids: CASSRGQGANYGYTF.